What follows are 20 T cell receptor beta chains derived from one specimen sequenced in a study of cytomegalovirus exposure and HLA in healthy donors. The PCR used 60 Vbeta and 13 Jbeta primers. TCRdb's copy holds only in-frame clones and misses some; the assay was immunoSEQ multiplex PCR. This sample has about 230,000 clones, with approximately 90% found just once. The sample comprised PBMCs. The receptors derive from a woman aged 18-29 years in good health and CMV-seronegative.

The chain joins TRBV7-9 to TRBJ1-6; the D is unclear. Looked up from germline, CDR1 is SEHNR and CDR2 is FQNEAQ (reference sequence). V shed 2 bases and J shed 16 bases, with 12 bases lying between them. CDR3 length equals 12 residues. In DNA form, the CDR3 reads TGTGCCAGCAGCTTATCAGGAAGGCAGCTCCACTTT. This encodes CASSLSGRQLHF.

The rearrangement uses TRBV29-1 and TRBJ2-2, with 7 bases fitting TRBD2. CDR3 size: 18 residues. V shed 3 bases, J shed 1 base, and the junction held 14 bases outside the gene matches. Germline CDR1 and CDR2: SQVTM and ANQGSEA. The CDR3 region is CSVELASGAVWNTGELFF. The DNA for the CDR3 is TGCAGCGTTGAGTTGGCTAGCGGTGCGGTGTGGAACACCGGGGAGCTGTTTTTT.

The rearrangement joins TRBV10-1 to TRBJ2-7, with no clear D. Trimming pared 2 bases from V and 2 bases from J, leaving 10 bases between. This CDR3 is built from 14 residues. Germline CDR1 and CDR2: WNHNN and SYGVQD (reference sequence). The CDR3 nucleotides read TGCGCCAGCAGTGAGGGGCCCGGTGCCTACGAGCAGTACTTC. Its translation is CASSEGPGAYEQYF.

The chain combines TRBV14 with TRBJ1-3; 8 nucleotides line up with TRBD1. This CDR3 contains 15 residues. Looked up from germline, CDR1 is SGHDN and CDR2 is FVKESK. Losses at the gene ends were 3 bases for V and 1 base for J; bases not matched to a gene: 2. The CDR3 sequence: CASSQGQVSGNTIYF. The CDR3 nucleotides read TGTGCCAGCAGCCAGGGACAGGTGTCTGGAAACACCATATATTTT.

The chain links TRBV2 to TRBJ2-3, with D maybe TRBD2 (5 bases). V lost 3 bases to trimming and J lost 0 bases, with 7 bases between them. CDR1 SNHLY and CDR2 FYNNEI come from the germline V gene. This CDR3 spans 14 amino acids. CDR3 nucleotide sequence: TGTGCCAGCAGTGAGCGGGCTAGCACAGATACGCAGTATTTT. Translated: CASSERASTDTQYF.

This chain uses TRBV4-2 with TRBJ2-1, with 8 nucleotides matching TRBD1. Germline V gene sequence: CDR1 LGHNA, CDR2 YNFKEQ. This CDR3 has 16 amino acids. J gave up 2 bases and V 4 bases, and 7 bases lay outside the gene matches. In DNA, the CDR3 is TGTGCCAGCAGCCCTCAGGGACAGGATCCCTACAATGAGCAGTTCTTC. This gives the protein CASSPQGQDPYNEQFF.

This chain joins TRBV28 and TRBJ1-1; D is uncertain. Germline V gene lookup returns CDR1 MDHEN and CDR2 SYDVKM. Trimming cost V 6 bases and J 4 bases, with 6 bases left between them. The length of the CDR3 is 11 residues. The CDR3 bases are TGTGCCAGCAGCCCGGGCACTGAAGCTTTCTTT. It translates to CASSPGTEAFF.

This chain connects TRBV30 to TRBJ1-2; the D is unclear. The V gene's germline CDR1 is GTSNPN and CDR2 SVGIG (reference sequence). V was clipped by 2 bases and J by 4 bases, with 5 bases between them. CDR3 length: 11 residues. CDR3 nucleotide sequence: TGTGCCTGGAGTCGGGTCTATGGCTACACCTTC. This sequence encodes CAWSRVYGYTF.

The rearrangement uses TRBV19 and TRBJ1-5, with 7 nucleotides matching TRBD1. The CDR3 loop spans 15 amino acids. Trimming removed 3 bases from V and 6 bases from J; junction bases left unmatched: 8. In germline, CDR1 is LNHDA, CDR2 SQIVND (reference sequence). CDR3 DNA sequence: TGTGCCAGTAGTATGCCCGGAGAGGGGGCTCAGCCCCAGCATTTT. Translated: CASSMPGEGAQPQHF. Full variable domain (missing parts from reference TRBV19 and TRBJ1-5): DGGITQSPKYLFRKEGQNVTLSCEQNLNHDAMYWYRQDPGQGLRLIYYSQIVNDFQKGDIAEGYSVSREKKESFPLTVTSAQKNPTAFYLCASSMPGEGAQPQHFGDGTRLSIL.

The rearrangement joins TRBV11-2 to TRBJ2-5, with D unclear. The CDR3 spans 15 residues. Germline V lookup: CDR1 SGHAT, CDR2 FQNNGV. Trimming took off 3 bases at V and 5 bases at J, with 16 bases between the two ends. CDR3 protein: CASSLSRLTMETQYF. As DNA, the CDR3 is TGTGCCAGCAGCTTGTCGCGCCTAACGATGGAGACCCAGTACTTC.

A note on this clone: Mismatch with germline at one junction end may stem from a read error. V and J are TRBV9 and TRBJ1-4; TRBD1 might be the D (5 bases). The germline V gene encodes CDR1 SGDLS and CDR2 YYNGEE. CDR3 length equals 11 residues. Here the CDR3 DNA reads TGTGCCAGCAGCGTTTTCAGGGCGCCGCGTTTT. It specifies CASSVFRAPRF.

V usage is TRBV10-1 and J usage is TRBJ1-6; possibly TRBD1 for D (5 bases). In germline, CDR1 is WNHNN, CDR2 SYGVQD (reference sequence). The CDR3 contains 18 residues. V lost 3 bases to trimming and J lost 9 bases, with 24 bases between them. CDR3: CASSDVHRADKGASPLHF. The CDR3 DNA follows: TGCGCCAGCAGTGACGTTCACCGGGCCGACAAAGGGGCTTCACCCCTCCACTTT.

This clone was detected only a few times. This chain connects TRBV7-6 to TRBJ2-7, with D perhaps TRBD2 (5 bases). The CDR3 runs 13 residues. V was pared by 4 bases and J by 6 bases, with 13 bases between. Germline V gene sequence: CDR1 SGHVS, CDR2 FNYEAQ. The chain's CDR3 is CASSSRPGSEQYF. CDR3 coding DNA: TGTGCCAGCAGCTCCCGGCCGGGGAGCGAGCAGTACTTC.

The table lists this clone with a count of one. The chain joins TRBV7-8 to TRBJ1-5; weak D call: TRBD1 (6 bases). The CDR3 contains 17 residues. Trimming removed 3 bases from V and 0 bases from J, with 15 bases in between. CDR1 SGHVS and CDR2 FQNEAQ come from the germline V gene. CDR3 residues: CASSFNRVGGSNQPQHF. The CDR3 coding sequence is TGTGCCAGCAGCTTTAACAGGGTAGGGGGTAGCAATCAGCCCCAGCATTTT. Full variable domain (rest looked up from reference TRBV7-8 and TRBJ1-5): GAGVSQSPRYKVAKRGQDVALRCDPISGHVSLFWYQQALGQGPEFLTYFQNEAQLDKSGLPSDRFFAERPEGSVSTLKIQRTQQEDSAVYLCASSFNRVGGSNQPQHFGDGTRLSIL.

This sequence joins TRBV6-5 and TRBJ1-4; D may be TRBD1 (6 bases). Germline CDR1 reads MNHEY; CDR2 reads SVGAGI. V was clipped by 0 bases and J by 6 bases, with 8 bases between them. This CDR3 has 14 amino acids. The CDR3 region is CASSYSGTYEKLFF. In DNA form, the CDR3 reads TGTGCCAGCAGTTACTCGGGGACATATGAAAAACTGTTTTTT.

This sequence joins TRBV4-3 and TRBJ2-3, with TRBD2 matching over 14 bases. The CDR3 loop spans 18 amino acids. V lost 2 bases to trimming and J lost 4 bases; unmatched junction nucleotides: 8. The germline gives CDR1 LGHNA, CDR2 YSLEER. The CDR3 region has the DNA TGCGCCAGCAGCCAATTAATGACTAGCGGGGGGGCCCCAGATACGCAGTATTTT. Translation: CASSQLMTSGGAPDTQYF.

V is TRBV11-3 and J is TRBJ2-3; 7 nucleotides line up with TRBD2. The germline gives CDR1 SGHNT, CDR2 YENEEA. The CDR3 is 17 residues long. The junction had 12 bases not matched to a gene; V was cut back by 1 base and J by 5 bases. The DNA for the CDR3 is TGTGCCAGCAGCTTAGGCATGCGGGAGCGAGCGGAAGATACGCAGTATTTT. Its translation is CASSLGMRERAEDTQYF.

This chain uses TRBV7-2 with TRBJ1-2; no clear D gene. The germline CDR1 and CDR2 sequences are SGHTA and FQGNSA. The CDR3 is 13 residues long. The V and J ends lost 4 bases and 4 bases respectively, with 10 bases between them. CDR3 sequence: CASSSERSYGYTF. Written as DNA, the CDR3 is TGTGCCAGCAGCTCGGAGAGGAGCTATGGCTACACCTTC.

This clone has a single count. The chain couples TRBV19 to TRBJ2-1, with a tentative D call TRBD1 (5 bases). V lost 5 bases and J 7 bases, leaving 15 bases between the germline ends. Germline V lookup: CDR1 LNHDA, CDR2 SQIVND (reference sequence). This CDR3 is built from 14 residues. The CDR3 loop reads CASSHGQMRNEQFF. CDR3 nucleotide sequence: TGTGCCAGTAGTCACGGACAAATGAGAAATGAGCAGTTCTTC.

With regard to this clone: At one boundary the junction diverges from the germline segment, which might be a read error. The chain has TRBV28 and TRBJ1-2; D not resolved. CDR3 length: 15 amino acids. Per the germline V gene, CDR1 is MDHEN and CDR2 is SYDVKM. The CDR3 coding sequence is TGTGCCAGCAGTTCGCCGGGAGCAGCTAACTATGTCTACACCTTC. This sequence encodes CASSSPGAANYVYTF.